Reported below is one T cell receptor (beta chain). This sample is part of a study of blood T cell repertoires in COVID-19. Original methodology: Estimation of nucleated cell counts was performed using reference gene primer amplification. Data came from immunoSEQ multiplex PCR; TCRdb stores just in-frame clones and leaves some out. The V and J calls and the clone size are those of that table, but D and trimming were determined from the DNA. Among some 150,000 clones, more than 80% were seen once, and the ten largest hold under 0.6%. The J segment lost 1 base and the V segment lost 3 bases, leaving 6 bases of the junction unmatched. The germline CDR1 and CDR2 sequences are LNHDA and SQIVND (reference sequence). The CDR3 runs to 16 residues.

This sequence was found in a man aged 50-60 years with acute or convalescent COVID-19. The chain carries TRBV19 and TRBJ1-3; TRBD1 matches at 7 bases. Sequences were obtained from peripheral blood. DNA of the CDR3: TGTGCCAGTAGTATCCCAGGGGGTCGTTCTGGAAACACCATATATTTT. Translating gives CASSIPGGRSGNTIYF. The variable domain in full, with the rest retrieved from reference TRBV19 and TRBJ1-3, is DGGITQSPKYLFRKEGQNVTLSCEQNLNHDAMYWYRQDPGQGLRLIYYSQIVNDFQKGDIAEGYSVSREKKESFPLTVTSAQKNPTAFYLCASSIPGGRSGNTIYFGEGSWLTVV.